This T cell receptor beta chain was sequenced for a study of shared T cell receptors in the human thymus. Germline V gives CDR1 MNHNS, CDR2 SASEGT. V trimming: 4 bases; J trimming: 2 bases; junction bases outside the gene matches: 4. CDR3 size: 14 residues. The data were produced by immunoSEQ multiplex PCR, yet TCRdb's version contains in-frame clones alone and is incomplete. In the table there are hundreds of thousands of clones, around 87% of which are singletons. The sample also formed part of further work on human thymus T cells. Per that paper: Donor material was obtained from healthy Finnish infants undergoing corrective surgery for congenital heart defects. V and J gene usage appeared biased in thymic and blood repertoires.

The chain is built from TRBV6-1 and TRBJ2-7; 8 positions match TRBD1. Input material: thymocytes. This receptor was obtained from a boy younger than two with a congenital heart defect. The CDR3 sequence is CASSGQGQAYEQYF. The CDR3 region has the DNA TGTGCCAGCAGTGGACAGGGACAGGCCTACGAGCAGTACTTC.